This T cell receptor beta chain was captured by sequencing in a study of blood T cell repertoires in COVID-19. About the study: Sites across the United States, Italy and Spain contributed samples from acute and convalescent COVID-19. PBMCs, B-cell-depleted T cells, or T cells provided the cDNA or gDNA that made up the material.

Unmatched junction bases numbered 4, after V lost 4 bases and J lost 2 bases. The CDR3 is 14 amino acids. Germline V gives CDR1 SGDLS, CDR2 YYNGEE. Original processing notes: Researchers report that nucleated cell counts were estimated from reference gene primer amplification. Clones were sequenced by immunoSEQ multiplex PCR, and TCRdb holds only the in-frame ones, with some missing. The DNA gave D and trimming, while V, J and clone size come from that table. In the table there are about 15,000 clones, roughly 72% of which are singletons. V is TRBV9 and J is TRBJ2-7, with TRBD1 matching over 9 bases. This TCR was sampled from a man in his 70s with acute or convalescent COVID-19. What was sequenced was peripheral blood. In nucleotides, the CDR3 is TGTGCCAGCAGCTCGGGACAGGGCGCCTACGAGCAGTACTTC. This sequence encodes CASSSGQGAYEQYF.